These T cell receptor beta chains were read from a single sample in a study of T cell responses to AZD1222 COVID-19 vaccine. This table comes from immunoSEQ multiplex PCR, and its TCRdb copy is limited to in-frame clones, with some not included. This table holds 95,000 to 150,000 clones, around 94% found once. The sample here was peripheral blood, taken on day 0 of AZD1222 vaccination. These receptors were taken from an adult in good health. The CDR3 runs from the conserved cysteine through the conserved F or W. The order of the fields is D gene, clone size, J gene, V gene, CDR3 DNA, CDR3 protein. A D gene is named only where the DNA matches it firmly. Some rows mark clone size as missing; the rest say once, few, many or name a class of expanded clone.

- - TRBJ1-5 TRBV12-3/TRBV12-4 TGTGCCAGCAGTCGGGAACTCCAATCCTATCAGCATTTT CASSRELQSYQHF
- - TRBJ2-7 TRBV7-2 TGTGCCAGCAGCTTATATGGGGTCGAAGCGGCCTCTACCTACGAGCAGTACTTC CASSLYGVEAASTYEQYF
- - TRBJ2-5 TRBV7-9 TGTGCCAGCAGCTTAGTTTCAGGGTTGGAGACCCAGTACTTC CASSLVSGLETQYF
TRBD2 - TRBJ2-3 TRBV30 TGTGCCTGGAGTGTACTGGGCGGGGGAAGTGATACGCAGTATTTT CAWSVLGGGSDTQYF
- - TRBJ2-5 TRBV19 TGTGCCAGTAGTATGGCAGTCCATCAAGAGACCCAGTACTTC CASSMAVHQETQYF
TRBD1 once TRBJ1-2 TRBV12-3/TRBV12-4 TGTGCCAGCAGCCAGACAGGGAGTGGCTACACCTTC CASSQTGSGYTF
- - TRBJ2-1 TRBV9 TGTGCCAGCAGCGCCCCAGGGGCGCAGAGCTCCTACAATGAGCAGTTCTTC CASSAPGAQSSYNEQFF
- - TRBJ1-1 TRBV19 TGTGCCAGTAGTATAGGTCAGTCGGACACTGAAGCTTTCTTT CASSIGQSDTEAFF
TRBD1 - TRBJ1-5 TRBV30 TGTGCCTGGAGTGTACGAGGGACAGGAAAACATCAGCCCCAGCATTTT CAWSVRGTGKHQPQHF
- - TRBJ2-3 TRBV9 TGTGCCAGCAGCGTAGTGAGGGCGGATACGCAGTATTTT CASSVVRADTQYF
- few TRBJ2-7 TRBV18 TGTGCCAGCTCACCCCTAGCCCCGGGAGATTCCTACGAGCAGTACTTC CASSPLAPGDSYEQYF
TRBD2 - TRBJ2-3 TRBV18 TGTGCCAGCTCCCGGGTAGCGGGAAGCACAGATACGCAGTATTTT CASSRVAGSTDTQYF
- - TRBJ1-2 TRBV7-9 TGTGCCAGCAGCTCGATTGTATGGGATGGCTACACCTTC CASSSIVWDGYTF
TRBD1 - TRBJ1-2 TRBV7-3 TGTGCCAGCAGCCCAGGACAGGGCCCCTATGGCTACACCTTC CASSPGQGPYGYTF
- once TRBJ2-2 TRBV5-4 TGTGCCAGCAGCTTGTTCAGGGGAACAAACACCGGGGAGCTGTTTTTT CASSLFRGTNTGELFF
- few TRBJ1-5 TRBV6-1 TGTGCCAGCAGTGAAGTTCGCAATCAGCCCCAGCATTTT CASSEVRNQPQHF
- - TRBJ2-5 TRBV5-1 TGCGCCAGCAGCCTCGGGACACACCAAGAGACCCAGTACTTC CASSLGTHQETQYF
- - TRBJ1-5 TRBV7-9 TGTGCCAGCAGCTCAGATGACCAGAATGTGCATTTT CASSSDDQNVHF
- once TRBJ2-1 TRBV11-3 TGTGCCAGCAGCGCCACAGGGTCTTTCTACAATGAGCAGTTCTTC CASSATGSFYNEQFF
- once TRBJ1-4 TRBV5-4 TGTGCCAGCAGCTTTACAGGGAGGGTGGGTGAAAAACTGTTTTTT CASSFTGRVGEKLFF
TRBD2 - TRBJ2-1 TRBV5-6 TGTGCCAGCACCGGACTAGCTAATGAGCAGTTCTTC CASTGLANEQFF
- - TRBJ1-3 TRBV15 TGTGCCACCAGCAGAGGACTGATCTCTGGAAACACCATATATTTT CATSRGLISGNTIYF
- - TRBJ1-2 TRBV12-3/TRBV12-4 TGTGCCAGCAGTTTCGGGGGGCGGCGAGGCTACACCTTC CASSFGGRRGYTF
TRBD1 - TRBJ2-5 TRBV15 TGTGCCACCAGCAGAGATCGACAGGGCCAAGAGACCCAGTACTTC CATSRDRQGQETQYF
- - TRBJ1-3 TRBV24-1 TGTGCCACCCCTTCTGGGGACCAGCAAAAAAAGCGCTCTGGAAACACCATATATTTT CATPSGDQQKKRSGNTIYF
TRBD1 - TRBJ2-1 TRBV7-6 TGTGCCAGCAGCTTAGGCGGGACAGGGATCTACAATGAGCAGTTCTTC CASSLGGTGIYNEQFF
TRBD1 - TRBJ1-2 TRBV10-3 TGTGCCATCAGCGACAGGGGTGGCTATGGCTACACCTTC CAISDRGGYGYTF
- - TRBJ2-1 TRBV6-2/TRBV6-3 TGTGCCAGCAGTCCCGGGACGCATTACAATGAGCAGTTCTTC CASSPGTHYNEQFF
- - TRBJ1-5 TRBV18 TGTGCCAGCTCACCCCGACAAGGCAATCAGCCCCAGCATTTT CASSPRQGNQPQHF
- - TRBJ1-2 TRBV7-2 TGTGCCAGCAGTCAATCGCAAGGGGGGGGTGGCTACACCTTC CASSQSQGGGGYTF
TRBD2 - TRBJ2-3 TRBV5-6 TGTGCCAGCAGCTTGGCTAGCGGGGGGGTTAGCACAGATACGCAGTATTTT CASSLASGGVSTDTQYF
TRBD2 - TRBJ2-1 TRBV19 TGTGCCAGTAGTAGAGGATCCGGCCTAGCGGAGAGGTGGGGTTACAATGAGCAGTTCTTC CASSRGSGLAERWGYNEQFF
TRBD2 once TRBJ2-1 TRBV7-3 TGTGCCAGCAGCTTAGCGGGAGGGGTCTATGAGCAGTTCTTC CASSLAGGVYEQFF
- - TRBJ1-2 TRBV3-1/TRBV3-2 TGTGCCAGCAGCCAAGAAGGGGGGCAGGGCTACACCTTC CASSQEGGQGYTF
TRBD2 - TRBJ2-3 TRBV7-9 TGTGCCACCAATCAGGGTGGAGCGGGGCCAGATACGCAGTATTTT CATNQGGAGPDTQYF
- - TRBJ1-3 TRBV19 TGTGCCAGTAGTATCTTGGCGGACGGAAACACCATATATTTT CASSILADGNTIYF
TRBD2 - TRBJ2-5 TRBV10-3 TGTGCCATCGGCGCTAGCGGGTTTCAAGAGACCCAGTACTTC CAIGASGFQETQYF
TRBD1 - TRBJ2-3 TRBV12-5 TGTGCTAGTGGTTCGGGGACAGTGAGCACAGATACGCAGTATTTT CASGSGTVSTDTQYF
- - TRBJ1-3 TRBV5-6 TGTGCCAGCAGCAATACAGGGGGAAACACCATATATTTT CASSNTGGNTIYF
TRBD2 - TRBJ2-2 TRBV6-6 TGTGCCATCCACCGCGGGGGGCGGACCGGGGAGCTGTTTTTT CAIHRGGRTGELFF
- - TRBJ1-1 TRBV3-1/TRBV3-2 TGTGCCAGCAGACGGGACGTCGGTGAGGGCACTGAAGCTTTCTTT CASRRDVGEGTEAFF
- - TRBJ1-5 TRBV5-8 TGTGCCAGCAGCCCTACGGGGGGGACACCATCGAATCAGCCCCAGCATTTT CASSPTGGTPSNQPQHF
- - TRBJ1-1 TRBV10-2 TGCGCCAGCAGTGGCCAAGGGGCTGAAGCTTTCTTT CASSGQGAEAFF
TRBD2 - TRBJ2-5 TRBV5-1 TGCGCCAGCAGGGGACTAGCGGGGCAAGAGACCCAGTACTTC CASRGLAGQETQYF
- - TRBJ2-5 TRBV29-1 TGCAGCGTTGTTTGGATGGGGCAACAAGAGACCCAGTACTTC CSVVWMGQQETQYF